These 28 T cell receptor beta chains were sequenced from one sample in a study of blood T cell repertoires in COVID-19. The data were produced by immunoSEQ multiplex PCR, yet TCRdb's version contains in-frame clones alone and is incomplete. The sample consists of some 190,000 clones, around 85% of them appearing once. Input material: peripheral blood. The receptors here all came from a woman in her sixties or seventies with acute or convalescent COVID-19.

The rearrangement uses TRBV27 and TRBJ2-7; 8 nucleotides line up with TRBD1. Germline trimming cut 5 bases from V and 9 bases from J; bases unmatched to any gene: 3. Germline V gene sequence: CDR1 MNHEY, CDR2 SMNVEV (reference sequence). The CDR3 sequence is 11 residues long. The CDR3 sequence is CASSHGQGQYF. CDR3 sequence (DNA): TGTGCCAGCAGTCATGGACAGGGGCAGTACTTC.

V usage is TRBV27 and J usage is TRBJ2-1; 9 bases agree with TRBD2. Per the germline V gene, CDR1 is MNHEY and CDR2 is SMNVEV (reference sequence). The V and J ends lost 2 bases and 5 bases, in that order; junction bases with no gene match: 7. The CDR3 contains 16 residues. The CDR3, as DNA: TGTGCCAGCAGTTTAAATCGGCTAGCGGGACACAATGAGCAGTTCTTC. Translating gives CASSLNRLAGHNEQFF.

V usage is TRBV25-1 and J usage is TRBJ2-5, with 10 nucleotides matching TRBD1. The CDR3 consists of 15 residues. With 4 bases clipped from V and 5 bases from J, the junction kept 7 bases outside the gene matches. CDR1 and CDR2 from the germline V gene are MGHDK and SYGVNS. CDR3 sequence (DNA): TGTGCCAGCAGTGCAGACAGGGGGCGAGGGGAGACCCAGTACTTC. Residues: CASSADRGRGETQYF.

This chain links TRBV18 with TRBJ2-5; D may be TRBD1 (6 bases). The CDR3 length is 13 residues. Trimming removed 4 bases at V and 3 bases at J, with 9 bases between. CDR1 KGHSH and CDR2 LQKENI come from the germline V gene. CDR3 loop: CASSLDRKETQYF. CDR3 in DNA: TGTGCCAGCTCACTGGACAGAAAAGAGACCCAGTACTTC.

The V gene is TRBV5-1, the J gene TRBJ1-6; 8 nucleotides agree with TRBD1. Trimming cost V 4 bases and J 10 bases; bases outside gene matches: 13. This CDR3 has 16 amino acids. Germline-derived CDR1 and CDR2 are SGHRS and YFSETQ. Written as DNA, the CDR3 is TGCGCCAGCAGCGTGACCGGGACAGGAGACAGGTCACCCCTCCACTTT. Residues: CASSVTGTGDRSPLHF.

This clone was seen just once. The chain uses TRBV5-1 and TRBJ1-4; D is unresolved. The CDR3 contains 16 residues. The germline gives CDR1 SGHRS, CDR2 YFSETQ. Trimming stripped 5 bases from V and 0 bases from J, with 14 bases between. Here the CDR3 reads CASREGTLTTNEKLFF. CDR3 sequence (DNA): TGCGCCAGCAGAGAGGGTACCCTCACAACTAATGAAAAACTGTTTTTT.

This clone turned up a few times. The chain combines TRBV19 with TRBJ1-3, with 7 bases matching TRBD1. The CDR3 is made up of 16 amino acids. Trimming took 8 bases from V and 2 from J; bases not matched to a gene: 12. In germline, CDR1 is LNHDA, CDR2 SQIVND (reference sequence). The CDR3 DNA reads as TGTGCCAGTCGGTATAGGGACAGCCGGCCTGGAAACACCATATATTTT. Its translation: CASRYRDSRPGNTIYF.

The V gene is TRBV11-3, the J gene TRBJ2-2; 13 bases match TRBD2. Germline V CDR1 and CDR2: SGHNT, YENEEA. The CDR3 extends over 18 amino acids. V gave up 5 bases and J gave up 4 bases; unmatched junction bases: 10. For the CDR3, the DNA is TGTGCCAGCAGCCCCCCACTAGCGGGAGGGCCGATCACCGGGGAGCTGTTTTTT. Translated: CASSPPLAGGPITGELFF.

The CDR3 coding sequence is TGTGCCAGCGGGACAGGGGGCAGGAGCTCTGGAAACACCATATATTTT. Translation gives CASGTGGRSSGNTIYF. The chain couples TRBV28 to TRBJ1-3; 12 nucleotides align to TRBD1. V shed 8 bases, J shed 0 bases, and the junction held 5 bases outside the gene matches. The germline gives CDR1 MDHEN, CDR2 SYDVKM. The CDR3 extends over 16 amino acids.

In this sample, this clone turned up once. The rearrangement joins TRBV7-9 to TRBJ1-1, with D perhaps matching TRBD1 (6 bases). The germline V gene encodes CDR1 SEHNR and CDR2 FQNEAQ (reference sequence). V lost 5 bases and J 0 bases, leaving 7 bases between the germline ends. The CDR3 is 13 residues long. The CDR3 bases are TGTGCCAGCAGCGGACAGTTGAACACTGAAGCTTTCTTT. This sequence encodes CASSGQLNTEAFF.

A single count supports this clone. The chain couples TRBV28 to TRBJ2-1; D gene unclear. Looked up from germline, CDR1 is MDHEN and CDR2 is SYDVKM. This CDR3 is built from 13 residues. The ends were cut back, 3 bases at V and 6 bases at J, with 9 bases in the middle. CDR3 region: CASSLYSPNEQFF. In DNA, the CDR3 is TGTGCCAGCAGTTTGTACAGCCCCAATGAGCAGTTCTTC. The full variable domain, with the rest looked up from reference TRBV28 and TRBJ2-1, is DVKVTQSSRYLVKRTGEKVFLECVQDMDHENMFWYRQDPGLGLRLIYFSYDVKMKEKGDIPEGYSVSREKKERFSLILESASTNQTSMYLCASSLYSPNEQFFGPGTRLTVL.

The V and J genes are TRBV28 and TRBJ2-7; D is perhaps TRBD1 (5 bases). Trimming removed 8 bases from V and 4 bases from J, with 9 bases in between. The CDR3 is 11 amino acids. In germline, CDR1 is MDHEN, CDR2 SYDVKM. This CDR3 reads CASSTVYEQYF. Here the CDR3 DNA reads TGTGCCAGCTCGACAGTATACGAGCAGTACTTC.

The rearrangement joins TRBV5-1 to TRBJ2-1, with a weak D call TRBD2 (5 bases). From germline, CDR1 is SGHRS and CDR2 YFSETQ. This CDR3 has 15 residues. The V end was cut by 0 bases, the J end by 7 bases, with 14 bases between. The DNA for the CDR3 is TGCGCCAGCAGCTTGGACGGAACGGGGATGAATGAGCAGTTCTTC. Translation gives CASSLDGTGMNEQFF.

The chain links TRBV13 to TRBJ2-1, with TRBD2 matching over 12 bases. Trimming at V came to 3 bases and at J to 6 bases, leaving 3 bases not matched to a gene. This CDR3 is 15 amino acids long. CDR1 is PRHDT, CDR2 FYEKMQ, per germline (reference sequence). CDR3 DNA sequence: TGTGCCAGCAGCTTGACTAGCGGGAGTCGCAATGAGCAGTTCTTC. Its protein product is CASSLTSGSRNEQFF.

J is TRBJ2-3 and V is TRBV20-1, with 7 bases identical to TRBD2. J lost 10 bases, V lost 6 bases, and 7 bases had no gene match. CDR3 length equals 11 residues. Germline-derived CDR1 and CDR2 are DFQATT and SNEGSKA (reference sequence). CDR3 bases: TGCAGTGCCGCGACTAGCTGGGCGCAGTATTTT. It specifies CSAATSWAQYF.

The chain recombines TRBV19 with TRBJ2-1; 15 nucleotides align to TRBD2. CDR1 LNHDA and CDR2 SQIVND come from the germline V gene (reference sequence). V trimming: 3 bases; J trimming: 8 bases; junction bases outside the gene matches: 8. CDR3 size: 17 residues. CDR3 in DNA: TGTGCCAGTAGTATTCGTTCCGGGACTAGCGGGAGGTATGAGCAGTTCTTC. Its translation is CASSIRSGTSGRYEQFF.

J is TRBJ1-2 and V is TRBV27, with 7 bases matching TRBD1. The CDR3 spans 15 residues. The J segment lost 7 bases and the V segment lost 7 bases, leaving 15 bases of the junction unmatched. Germline lookup yields CDR1 MNHEY and CDR2 SMNVEV (reference sequence). The CDR3: CASTQITGDLLGYTF. DNA for the CDR3: TGTGCCAGCACCCAGATAACAGGGGACCTGCTTGGCTACACCTTC.

The gene calls are TRBV5-4 and TRBJ1-6; D is possibly TRBD1 (5 bases). The CDR3 contains 16 residues. With 0 bases removed from V and 9 bases from J, the gap between germline ends came to 16 bases. Germline V lookup: CDR1 SGHNT, CDR2 YYREEE (reference sequence). The CDR3 DNA is TGTGCCAGCAGCTTGGCGACAGCGGGAGGGTTTTCACCCCTCCACTTT. Protein: CASSLATAGGFSPLHF.

This chain connects TRBV18 to TRBJ2-3, with 9 bases that match TRBD2. The CDR3 sequence is 16 residues long. Trimming at V came to 2 bases and at J to 1 base, leaving 4 bases not matched to a gene. Germline V gene data show CDR1 as KGHSH and CDR2 as LQKENI. CDR3 in DNA: TGTGCCAGCTCACCATCTCGGACTAGCGGCACAGATACGCAGTATTTT. It specifies CASSPSRTSGTDTQYF.

This clone has only a few counts. The chain couples TRBV28 to TRBJ2-7, with D possibly being TRBD1 (5 bases). This CDR3 has 15 residues. CDR1 and CDR2 from the germline V gene are MDHEN and SYDVKM. V lost 5 bases to trimming and J lost 4 bases, with 18 bases between them. CDR3 in DNA: TGTGCCAGCAGTCCCCCCCACAGGAAACTATACGAGCAGTACTTC. Protein: CASSPPHRKLYEQYF.

The chain employs TRBV20-1 and TRBJ2-7; 10 bases are shared with TRBD2. This CDR3 spans 14 amino acids. The germline V gene encodes CDR1 DFQATT and CDR2 SNEGSKA (reference sequence). With 3 bases clipped from V and 3 bases from J, the junction kept 5 bases outside the gene matches. This CDR3 is CSASVRTSGYEQYF. DNA for the CDR3: TGCAGTGCTAGTGTAAGGACTAGCGGCTACGAGCAGTACTTC.

The chain has TRBV19 and TRBJ1-5; perhaps TRBD1 as D (5 bases). The V gene lost 11 bases and the J gene lost 2 bases, with 19 bases spanning the gap. CDR3 length equals 15 residues. Germline values: CDR1 LNHDA, CDR2 SQIVND (reference sequence). CDR3 sequence: CASKGEGRGNQPQHF. Written as DNA, the CDR3 is TGTGCCTCTAAAGGGGAAGGCCGGGGCAATCAGCCCCAGCATTTT.

This clone has a single count. The J gene is TRBJ2-1, the V gene TRBV9, with TRBD2 identical over 11 bases. Germline V gene sequence: CDR1 SGDLS, CDR2 YYNGEE. There are 17 residues in the CDR3. The ends lost 0 bases at V and 6 bases at J; junction bases unmatched: 8. The DNA for the CDR3 is TGTGCCAGCAGCGTAGATGTAGCGGGAGGGAATGTCAATGAGCAGTTCTTC. It is translated as CASSVDVAGGNVNEQFF.

This chain links TRBV5-4 with TRBJ2-1; 7 bases fit TRBD2. V was clipped by 4 bases and J by 5 bases; unmatched bases: 9. Germline CDR1 SGHNT, CDR2 YYREEE (reference sequence). CDR3 length equals 15 residues. The CDR3 bases are TGTGCCAGCAGCGACGCGGGGCGGGAGAACAATGAGCAGTTCTTC. It is translated as CASSDAGRENNEQFF.

The J gene is TRBJ1-1, the V gene TRBV19, with a possible D match to TRBD1 (6 bases). Per the germline V gene, CDR1 is LNHDA and CDR2 is SQIVND (reference sequence). This CDR3 contains 11 residues. Trimming removed 3 bases from V and 10 bases from J, with 9 bases in between. CDR3 in DNA: TGTGCCAGTAGTATGGCAGGGGCAGCTTTCTTT. Translated, it gives CASSMAGAAFF.

This clone came up a few times. The chain links TRBV11-1 to TRBJ1-1; tentative D call: TRBD1 (5 bases). The length of the CDR3 is 16 residues. Trimming removed 1 base at V and 3 bases at J, with 15 bases between. Germline lookup yields CDR1 SGHAT and CDR2 FQDESV (reference sequence). CDR3 protein: CASSLDFGRVYTEAFF. DNA for the CDR3: TGTGCCAGCAGCTTAGACTTCGGCAGGGTTTACACTGAAGCTTTCTTT.

The rearrangement uses TRBV27 and TRBJ2-2, with TRBD2 identical over 10 bases. Germline values: CDR1 MNHEY, CDR2 SMNVEV (reference sequence). Germline trimming cut 6 bases from V and 6 bases from J; bases unmatched to any gene: 1. This CDR3 has 13 amino acids. The CDR3 sequence is CASSLAGAGELFF. CDR3 DNA sequence: TGTGCCAGCAGCCTAGCGGGAGCCGGGGAGCTGTTTTTT.

The rearrangement links TRBV7-8 to TRBJ2-7; 9 nucleotides match TRBD2. The CDR3 has 15 amino acids. The trim removed 1 base at V and 3 bases at J, leaving 4 bases unmatched. Germline V gene data show CDR1 as SGHVS and CDR2 as FQNEAQ. CDR3 DNA: TGTGCCAGCAGCTTAGGGCCTAGCGGGGACTACGAGCAGTACTTC. Its protein is CASSLGPSGDYEQYF.